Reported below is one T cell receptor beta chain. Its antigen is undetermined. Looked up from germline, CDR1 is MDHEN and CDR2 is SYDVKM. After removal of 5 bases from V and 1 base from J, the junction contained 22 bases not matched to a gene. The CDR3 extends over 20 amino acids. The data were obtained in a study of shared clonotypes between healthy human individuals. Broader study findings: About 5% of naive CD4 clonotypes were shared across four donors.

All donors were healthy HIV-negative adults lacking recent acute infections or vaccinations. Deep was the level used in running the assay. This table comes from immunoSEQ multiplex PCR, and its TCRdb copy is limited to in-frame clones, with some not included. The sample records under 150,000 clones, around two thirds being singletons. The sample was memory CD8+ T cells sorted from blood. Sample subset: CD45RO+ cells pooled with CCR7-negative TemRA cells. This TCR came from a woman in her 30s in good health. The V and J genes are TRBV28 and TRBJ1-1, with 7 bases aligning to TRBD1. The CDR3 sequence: CASSPSPTGTVLRWNTEAFF. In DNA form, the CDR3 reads TGTGCCAGCAGTCCGTCACCCACTGGGACAGTCTTAAGGTGGAACACTGAAGCTTTCTTT.